The 6 T cell receptor beta chains below come from one sample, sequenced in a study of shared clonotypes between healthy human individuals (TCRdb year 2020). Library preparation used the immunoSEQ multiplex PCR assay. Imported from immuneACCESS, the table was reduced by TCRdb to in-frame sequences with V and J called. These copies leave out some clones; in studies compared against another copy, an unresolved V gene accounts for under half, and the cause of the remainder is not known. Counted in this sample were approximately 2,300,000 clones; around 92% of them appeared once. The ten largest clones capture approximately 0.4% of the sample. The sample was naive CD4+ T cells from PBMCs. The sample's cell subset or site label, decoded: CD45RA+ positively selected. These TCRs come from a man aged 18 to 30 in good health. Some clones in this sample may be carry-over from other donors' samples.

This chain connects TRBV27 to TRBJ2-7, with 8 bases lining up with TRBD1. V shed 7 bases and J 3 bases; nucleotides not matched to a gene: 11. CDR3 length: 15 residues. In germline, CDR1 is MNHEY, CDR2 SMNVEV (reference sequence). CDR3 bases: TGTGCCAGCATCAGAAGCCGGGACAGGAGCTACGAGCAGTACTTC. It codes for CASIRSRDRSYEQYF.

This chain connects TRBV5-4 to TRBJ1-2, with 9 bases aligning to TRBD1. J was trimmed by 3 bases and V by 0 bases; bases with no gene match: 3. The germline gives CDR1 SGHNT, CDR2 YYREEE (reference sequence). CDR3 size: 15 residues. The CDR3 region is CASSLGRQGDYGYTF. CDR3 nucleotides: TGTGCCAGCAGCTTGGGTAGACAGGGGGACTATGGCTACACCTTC.

The gene calls are TRBV11-1 and TRBJ2-5; either TRBD1 or TRBD2 may fit D (5 bases each). Per germline, CDR1 SGHAT and CDR2 FQDESV (reference sequence). The CDR3 is made up of 17 amino acids. The V end was cut by 3 bases, the J end by 5 bases, with 22 bases between. The CDR3 region is CASSLGPGTMNGETQYF. The DNA for the CDR3 is TGTGCCAGCAGCTTGGGTCCGGGGACCATGAACGGCGAGACCCAGTACTTC.

This clone was seen once. The chain employs TRBV19 and TRBJ2-1; D ambiguous. V lost 3 bases and J lost 6, with 12 bases in between. CDR3 length: 14 residues. Germline values: CDR1 LNHDA, CDR2 SQIVND (reference sequence). CDR3 region: CASSMGASVNEQFF. In DNA form, the CDR3 reads TGTGCCAGTAGTATGGGCGCATCGGTCAATGAGCAGTTCTTC. The full variable domain, in which reference TRBV19 and TRBJ2-1 provide the parts outside the CDR3, is DGGITQSPKYLFRKEGQNVTLSCEQNLNHDAMYWYRQDPGQGLRLIYYSQIVNDFQKGDIAEGYSVSREKKESFPLTVTSAQKNPTAFYLCASSMGASVNEQFFGPGTRLTVL.

This chain connects TRBV7-8 to TRBJ1-4, with D tentatively TRBD1 (5 bases). The CDR3 runs 16 residues. The V gene's germline CDR1 is SGHVS and CDR2 FQNEAQ. Trimming removed 6 bases at V and 5 bases at J, with 19 bases between. The CDR3 coding sequence is TGTGCCAGCAGTAGACAGAATTCTAGGATAAATGAAAAACTGTTTTTT. Translated: CASSRQNSRINEKLFF.

This clone has just one count. The CDR3 protein is CASSQDYRQGSSPQHF. CDR3 sequence (DNA): TGCGCCAGCAGCCAAGATTATAGACAGGGGTCGTCGCCCCAGCATTTT. J is TRBJ1-5 and V is TRBV4-1; 8 nucleotides line up with TRBD1. The CDR3 covers 16 residues. Germline values: CDR1 MGHRA, CDR2 YSYEKL. With 0 bases clipped from V and 9 bases from J, the junction kept 10 bases outside the gene matches.